The sequence of this T cell receptor (beta chain) was determined in a study of cytomegalovirus exposure and HLA in healthy donors. A multiplex PCR was run with 60 Vbeta primers and 13 Jbeta primers. Repertoires were generated with immunoSEQ multiplex PCR, while TCRdb's copy carries only in-frame clones and drops some. The table lists over 200,000 clones, roughly 91% of them singletons. Sequencing was carried out using PBMCs. The clonotype comes from a young woman in good health and CMV-seronegative.

The DNA for the CDR3 is TGTGCCAGCAGCTTGGGACTAGCGGGAGGCGAGCAGTACTTC. Amino acids: CASSLGLAGGEQYF. This rearrangement joins TRBV5-4 to TRBJ2-7, with 13 bases that match TRBD2. The germline gives CDR1 SGHNT, CDR2 YYREEE (reference sequence). Losses at the gene ends were 0 bases for V and 6 bases for J; bases not matched to a gene: 0. The length of the CDR3 is 14 residues.